This passage covers 2 T cell receptor beta chains from one sample sequenced in a study of response to subunit inactivated influenza vaccine. TCRdb processed the RT-PCR reads anew with MiXCR; each CDR3 protein has one entry. The profile shows 650,000 to 850,000 distinct CDR3 sequences, more than 11% of them singletons. The sequenced sample was PBMCs from blood, obtained 14 days before vaccination. These receptors originate from a man aged 50-59 years who received an inactivated influenza vaccine.

The J gene is TRBJ1-2, the V gene TRBV6-5, with D maybe TRBD1 (5 bases). V lost 0 bases, J lost 0 bases, and 11 bases lay in between. Germline-derived CDR1 and CDR2 are MNHEY and SVGAGI. CDR3 length: 16 residues. CDR3 sequence: CASSYSGPGSNYGYTF. The CDR3 DNA is TGTGCCAGCAGTTACTCAGGGCCAGGGTCTAACTATGGCTACACCTTC.

This clonotype has more than one count but fewer than ten. V usage is TRBV5-1 and J usage is TRBJ2-1; D uncertain. CDR3 length: 11 amino acids. Germline V lookup: CDR1 SGHRS, CDR2 YFSETQ. Trimming shortened V by 4 bases and J by 8 bases, and 7 bases separated the two germline ends. This CDR3 is CASSRLYEQFF. CDR3 nucleotides: TGCGCCAGCAGCCGATTGTATGAGCAGTTCTTC.